The 22 T cell receptor beta chains below were found in one sample sequenced in a study of monozygotic twins with cystic fibrosis. Data came from immunoSEQ multiplex PCR; TCRdb stores just in-frame clones and leaves some out. The sample lists more than 15,000 clones, about 90% occurring once. The sequencing input was blood. The receptors stem from a girl aged 2 to 10 with cystic fibrosis.

DNA for the CDR3: TGTGCCAGTAGTACAGGGATCACTGAAGCTTTCTTT. Translation gives CASSTGITEAFF. This chain uses TRBV19 with TRBJ1-1; D possibly corresponds to TRBD1 (5 bases). The CDR3 loop spans 12 amino acids. CDR1 is LNHDA, CDR2 SQIVND, per germline (reference sequence). V lost 4 bases, J lost 4 bases, and 7 bases lay in between.

This rearrangement joins TRBV29-1 to TRBJ2-1; TRBD1 might be the D (6 bases). The CDR3 extends over 13 amino acids. CDR1 and CDR2 from the germline V gene are SQVTM and ANQGSEA. V shed 5 bases and J shed 5 bases, with 13 bases lying between them. The CDR3 DNA reads as TGCAGCGTTATCTTTAGGACAGACAATGAGCAGTTCTTC. This sequence encodes CSVIFRTDNEQFF.

This chain joins TRBV7-2 and TRBJ2-5; no definite D call. Germline V gives CDR1 SGHTA, CDR2 FQGNSA. There are 12 residues in the CDR3. V shed 5 bases and J shed 7 bases, with 11 bases lying between them. For the CDR3, the DNA is TGTGCCAGCAGCCCGGGCCTGGGGACCCAGTACTTC. This encodes CASSPGLGTQYF.

This chain joins TRBV6-1 and TRBJ1-6; 8 bases match TRBD1. Trimming cost V 1 base and J 10 bases; bases outside gene matches: 6. The CDR3 totals 15 residues. CDR1 and CDR2 from the germline V gene are MNHNS and SASEGT. The CDR3 region has the DNA TGTGCCAGCAGTGAAGTAGGACAGGGTCTATCACCCCTCCACTTT. It is translated as CASSEVGQGLSPLHF.

V is TRBV15 and J is TRBJ1-1; D is uncertain. CDR3 length equals 14 residues. Germline assignment: CDR1 LNHNV and CDR2 YYDKDF (reference sequence). The V gene lost 3 bases and the J gene lost 4 bases, with 12 bases spanning the gap. The chain's CDR3 is CATSRAGSSTEAFF. The CDR3 DNA sequence: TGTGCCACCAGCAGGGCGGGGTCGAGCACTGAAGCTTTCTTT.

J is TRBJ1-1 and V is TRBV28; TRBD1 matches 7 bases. The V and J ends lost 5 bases and 1 base, in that order; junction bases with no gene match: 4. The CDR3 has 14 residues. Germline values: CDR1 MDHEN, CDR2 SYDVKM. The CDR3 spells CASSTRDRNTEAFF. CDR3 sequence (DNA): TGTGCCAGCAGTACGCGGGACAGGAACACTGAAGCTTTCTTT.

The chain combines TRBV5-6 with TRBJ1-3, with D possibly matching TRBD1 (5 bases). The CDR3 length is 15 residues. V lost 5 bases and J lost 3, with 15 bases in between. Per the germline V gene, CDR1 is SGHDT and CDR2 is YYEEEE. The CDR3 here is CASSYLGTNGNTIYF. The CDR3 DNA is TGTGCCAGCAGTTACCTCGGGACCAATGGAAACACCATATATTTT.

The chain uses TRBV6-1 and TRBJ1-4; 7 positions agree with TRBD1. This CDR3 contains 18 residues. J gave up 3 bases and V 3 bases, and 13 bases lay outside the gene matches. The germline gives CDR1 MNHNS, CDR2 SASEGT. The CDR3 DNA sequence: TGTGCCAGCAGTGAGGGAACAGGGGCCTGGAGTCCTAATGAAAAACTGTTTTTT. Amino acid sequence: CASSEGTGAWSPNEKLFF.

The chain has TRBV18 and TRBJ1-1; D possibly corresponds to TRBD1 (6 bases). This CDR3 spans 14 amino acids. Trimming removed 5 bases from V and 1 base from J, with 11 bases in between. Looked up from germline, CDR1 is KGHSH and CDR2 is LQKENI. This CDR3 reads CASSAYRENTEAFF. CDR3 in DNA: TGTGCCAGCTCAGCCTACAGGGAGAACACTGAAGCTTTCTTT.

This chain connects TRBV7-9 to TRBJ1-5; the match to TRBD1 covers 8 bases. Germline loops: CDR1 SEHNR, CDR2 FQNEAQ (reference sequence). V was clipped by 7 bases and J by 1 base; unmatched bases: 3. CDR3 length: 14 amino acids. The DNA of the CDR3 is TGTGCCAGCACCGGACAGGGAAGCAATCAGCCCCAGCATTTT. It translates to CASTGQGSNQPQHF.

The chain uses TRBV7-9 and TRBJ2-7, with 8 nucleotides matching TRBD2. V gave up 4 bases and J gave up 3 bases; unmatched junction bases: 14. CDR1 is SEHNR, CDR2 FQNEAQ, per germline (reference sequence). This CDR3 has 17 amino acids. The CDR3 protein is CASSSVTSAERFYEQYF. In nucleotides, the CDR3 is TGTGCCAGCAGCTCAGTGACTAGCGCCGAGCGGTTCTACGAGCAGTACTTC.

The genes are TRBV5-6 and TRBJ1-1; D gene uncertain. CDR1 SGHDT and CDR2 YYEEEE come from the germline V gene. With 2 bases removed from V and 2 bases from J, the gap between germline ends came to 10 bases. The CDR3 is 14 amino acids. CDR3 DNA: TGTGCCAGCAGCTTATCTCCGGAAAACACTGAAGCTTTCTTT. Translating gives CASSLSPENTEAFF.

The gene calls are TRBV5-1 and TRBJ2-5, with D possibly TRBD1 on 6 matching bases. Germline V CDR1 and CDR2: SGHRS, YFSETQ. V dropped 2 bases and J dropped 3 bases, with 11 bases sitting between them. The CDR3 consists of 14 residues. CDR3 nucleotide sequence: TGCGCCAGCAGCTTCGACAGGTCGGAAGAGACCCAGTACTTC. Protein product: CASSFDRSEETQYF. Combining the CDR3 with reference TRBV5-1 and TRBJ2-5 gives the whole variable domain KAGVTQTPRYLIKTRGQQVTLSCSPISGHRSVSWYQQTPGQGLQFLFEYFSETQRNKGNFPGRFSGRQFSNSRSEMNVSTLELGDSALYLCASSFDRSEETQYFGPGTRLLVL.

This clone has only one observation. The rearrangement links TRBV5-6 to TRBJ2-7; D unclear. Germline V gives CDR1 SGHDT, CDR2 YYEEEE. V was trimmed by 4 bases and J by 3 bases, leaving 8 bases between them. CDR3 size: 12 residues. As DNA, the CDR3 is TGTGCCAGCAGCCAGTGGGGCTACGAGCAGTACTTC. Translation gives CASSQWGYEQYF. The entire variable domain, with the rest obtained from reference TRBV5-6 and TRBJ2-7, is as follows: DAGVTQSPTHLIKTRGQQVTLRCSPKSGHDTVSWYQQALGQGPQFIFQYYEEEERQRGNFPDRFSGHQFPNYSSELNVNALLLGDSALYLCASSQWGYEQYFGPGTRLTVT.

The rearrangement links TRBV28 to TRBJ2-7; tentatively, D is TRBD1 (5 bases). The CDR3 contains 11 residues. The V gene lost 8 bases and the J gene lost 3 bases, with 8 bases spanning the gap. Germline V gene data show CDR1 as MDHEN and CDR2 as SYDVKM. CDR3 in DNA: TGTGCCAGCCAGGGTTACTACGAGCAGTACTTC. Translation: CASQGYYEQYF.

V gene TRBV28 combines with J gene TRBJ1-3, with D possibly being TRBD1 (6 bases). This CDR3 has 15 amino acids. Germline-derived CDR1 and CDR2 are MDHEN and SYDVKM. Trimming removed 3 bases from V and 0 bases from J, with 9 bases in between. CDR3: CASSLGDTSGNTIYF. The CDR3 DNA sequence: TGTGCCAGCAGTTTGGGGGACACCTCTGGAAACACCATATATTTT.

The chain joins TRBV7-8 to TRBJ1-1; unclear D gene. Trimming shortened V by 4 bases and J by 1 base, and 7 bases separated the two germline ends. The CDR3 loop spans 13 amino acids. The germline V gene encodes CDR1 SGHVS and CDR2 FQNEAQ. DNA for the CDR3: TGTGCCAGCAGCTCGATGCGGAACACTGAAGCTTTCTTT. It yields the protein CASSSMRNTEAFF. The full variable domain, in which reference TRBV7-8 and TRBJ1-1 provide the parts outside the CDR3, is GAGVSQSPRYKVAKRGQDVALRCDPISGHVSLFWYQQALGQGPEFLTYFQNEAQLDKSGLPSDRFFAERPEGSVSTLKIQRTQQEDSAVYLCASSSMRNTEAFFGQGTRLTVV.

The chain is built from TRBV19 and TRBJ2-1; TRBD2 matches 11 bases. Trimming at V came to 6 bases and at J to 3 bases, leaving 4 bases not matched to a gene. CDR3 size: 15 residues. In germline, CDR1 is LNHDA, CDR2 SQIVND (reference sequence). The CDR3 DNA follows: TGTGCCAGTAGAATTACTAGCGGGAGCTACAATGAGCAGTTCTTC. The encoded protein is CASRITSGSYNEQFF.

V and J are TRBV19 and TRBJ1-5; no clear D. Germline CDR1 is LNHDA and CDR2 is SQIVND (reference sequence). The length of the CDR3 is 15 residues. Trimming took 6 bases from V and 0 from J, leaving 12 bases between them. In nucleotides, the CDR3 is TGTGCCAGTAGGTATGGGTCAGTTAGCAATCAGCCCCAGCATTTT. Translating gives CASRYGSVSNQPQHF.

This clone was picked up one time. The V call is TRBV7-2, the J call TRBJ2-5; 8 nucleotides line up with TRBD1. V lost 5 bases and J lost 2; bases outside the gene matches: 4. CDR3 size: 14 residues. The germline V gene encodes CDR1 SGHTA and CDR2 FQGNSA. DNA of the CDR3: TGTGCCAGCAGCCGACAGGGGCGGCAAGAGACCCAGTACTTC. Translation: CASSRQGRQETQYF. The whole variable domain, remainder taken from reference TRBV7-2 and TRBJ2-5, is GAGVSQSPSNKVTEKGKDVELRCDPISGHTALYWYRQSLGQGLEFLIYFQGNSAPDKSGLPSDRFSAERTGGSVSTLTIQRTQQEDSAVYLCASSRQGRQETQYFGPGTRLLVL.

The genes are TRBV5-4 and TRBJ2-3, with 7 bases aligning to TRBD2. J lost 5 bases, V lost 0 bases, and 3 bases had no gene match. In germline, CDR1 is SGHNT, CDR2 YYREEE (reference sequence). The CDR3 length is 14 residues. This chain's CDR3 is CASSLGTSVDTQYF. CDR3 in DNA: TGTGCCAGCAGCTTGGGGACTAGTGTAGATACGCAGTATTTT.

The V and J genes are TRBV27 and TRBJ2-2; D is ambiguous. Germline-derived CDR1 and CDR2 are MNHEY and SMNVEV (reference sequence). The CDR3 loop spans 11 amino acids. V was pared by 3 bases and J by 4 bases, with 0 bases between. CDR3 residues: CASSFTGELFF. The CDR3 DNA reads as TGTGCCAGCAGTTTCACCGGGGAGCTGTTTTTT.